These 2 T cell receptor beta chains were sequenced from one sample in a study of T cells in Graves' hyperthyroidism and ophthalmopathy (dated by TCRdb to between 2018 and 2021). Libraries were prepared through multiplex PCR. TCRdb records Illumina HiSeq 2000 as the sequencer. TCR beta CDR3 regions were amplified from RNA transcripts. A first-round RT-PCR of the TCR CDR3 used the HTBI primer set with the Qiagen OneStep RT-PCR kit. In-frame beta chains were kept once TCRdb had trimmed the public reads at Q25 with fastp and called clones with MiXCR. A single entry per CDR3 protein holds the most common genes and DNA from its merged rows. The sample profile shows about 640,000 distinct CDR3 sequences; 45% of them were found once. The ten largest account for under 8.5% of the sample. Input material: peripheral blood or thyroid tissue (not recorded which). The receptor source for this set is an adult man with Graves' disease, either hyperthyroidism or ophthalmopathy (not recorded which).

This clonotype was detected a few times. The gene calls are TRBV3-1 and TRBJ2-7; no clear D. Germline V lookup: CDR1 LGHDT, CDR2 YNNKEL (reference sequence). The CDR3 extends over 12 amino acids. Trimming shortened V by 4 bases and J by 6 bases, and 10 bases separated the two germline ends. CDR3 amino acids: CASSRKVGEQYF. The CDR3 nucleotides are TGTGCCAGCAGCCGAAAGGTGGGCGAGCAGTACTTC.

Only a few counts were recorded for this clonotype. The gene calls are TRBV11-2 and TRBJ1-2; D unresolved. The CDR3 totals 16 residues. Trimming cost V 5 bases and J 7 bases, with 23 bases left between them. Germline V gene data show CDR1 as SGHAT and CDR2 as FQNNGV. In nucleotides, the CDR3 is TGTGCCAGCAGCCAAGATCGTGGAGTCTTGCTGTCTGGCTACACCTTC. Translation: CASSQDRGVLLSGYTF.